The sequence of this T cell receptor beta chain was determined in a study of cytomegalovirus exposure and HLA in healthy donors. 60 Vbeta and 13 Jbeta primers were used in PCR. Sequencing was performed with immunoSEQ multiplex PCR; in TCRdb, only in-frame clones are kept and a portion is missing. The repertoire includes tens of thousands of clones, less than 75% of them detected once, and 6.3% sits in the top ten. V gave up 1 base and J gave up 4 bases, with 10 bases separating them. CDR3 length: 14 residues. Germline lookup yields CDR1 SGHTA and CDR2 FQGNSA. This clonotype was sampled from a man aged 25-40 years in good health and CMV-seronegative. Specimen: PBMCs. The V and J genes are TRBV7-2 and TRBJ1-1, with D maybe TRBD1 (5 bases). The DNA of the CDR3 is TGTGCCAGCAGCTTAGACAGGATGCGCACTGAAGCTTTCTTT. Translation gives CASSLDRMRTEAFF. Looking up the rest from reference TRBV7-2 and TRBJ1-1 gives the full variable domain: GAGVSQSPSNKVTEKGKDVELRCDPISGHTALYWYRQSLGQGLEFLIYFQGNSAPDKSGLPSDRFSAERTGGSVSTLTIQRTQQEDSAVYLCASSLDRMRTEAFFGQGTRLTVV.